This T cell receptor beta chain was retrieved from a study of siplizumab effects on memory and regulatory T cells. Clones were read by immunoSEQ multiplex PCR, and TCRdb kept only the in-frame ones, dropping some. The sample includes some 81,000 clones, more than 85% of them seen just once. The sequencing sample was made of CD8+ T cells sorted from blood. This receptor was obtained from a human donor in good health.

The CDR3 here is CASSIGSGPSYEQYF. The DNA for the CDR3 is TGTGCCAGTAGTATAGGATCAGGGCCGTCCTACGAGCAGTACTTC. The chain carries TRBV19 and TRBJ2-7, with a tentative D call TRBD1 (5 bases). This CDR3 has 15 residues. The germline CDR1 and CDR2 sequences are LNHDA and SQIVND (reference sequence). V lost 1 base and J 1 base, leaving 11 bases between the germline ends.